This T cell receptor beta chain was sequenced during a study of T cell repertoires and HLA-DP antigens. For this clone: Its specificity is unknown.

The CDR3 contains 18 residues. Germline trimming cut 1 base from V and 2 bases from J; bases unmatched to any gene: 11. CDR1 and CDR2 (germline): MGHRA, YSYEKL. The table came from immunoSEQ multiplex PCR; TCRdb's copy has only in-frame clones and leaves some out. The data show 90,000 to 130,000 clones, approximately 92% seen once. The source of this sequence is a woman younger than 35 in good health and CMV-seronegative. The chain links TRBV4-1 to TRBJ2-4; 7 bases line up with TRBD1. Sample: CD4+ T cells from PBMCs. CDR3 sequence reads: CASSQGVGTALTKNIQYF. CDR3 nucleotide sequence: TGCGCCAGCAGCCAAGGGGTCGGGACAGCCTTAACCAAAAACATTCAGTACTTC.